This T cell receptor beta chain is from a study of control samples from healthy donors and cancer patients. The germline V gene has CDR1 SGHTA and CDR2 FQGNSA. The CDR3 spans 13 residues. V shed 3 bases and J 6 bases; nucleotides not matched to a gene: 1. Profiling relied on immunoSEQ multiplex PCR, and the TCRdb table lists in-frame clones only, not all of them. Of 150,000 to 160,000 clones detected, about 94% appear once; the ten largest clones hold about 5%. The V and J genes are TRBV7-2 and TRBJ1-2; TRBD1 aligns across 10 bases. Sequences were obtained from blood. This TCR derives from a man aged 35-49 years in good health. In DNA, the CDR3 is TGTGCCAGCAGCTTCGGGACAGGGGATGGCTACACCTTC. Translating it yields CASSFGTGDGYTF.